These T cell receptor beta chains were read from a single sample in a study of T cell responses to AZD1222 COVID-19 vaccine. TCRdb keeps only in-frame clones here, not all; method: immunoSEQ multiplex PCR. The data contain approximately 140,000 clones, over 75% of them singletons. The source was peripheral blood, collected 28 days after the second AZD1222 dose. These receptors were taken from an adult who received the AZD1222 COVID-19 vaccine. CDR3s include the opening cysteine and the closing phenylalanine or tryptophan. The D gene is left open where the match is weak. A clone size is listed for some rows: how often the clone was seen (once, few, many), or a class if it is expanded.

clone_size j_call d_call v_call cdr3_nt cdr3_aa
- TRBJ1-1 - TRBV6-5 TGTGCCAGCAGTACCCCTATGGGGGAAGCTTTCTTT CASSTPMGEAFF
once TRBJ1-1 - TRBV11-2 TGTGCCAGCAGCTTATCGCCAGCCGTGAACACTGAAGCTTTCTTT CASSLSPAVNTEAFF
- TRBJ2-6 - TRBV2 TGTGCCAGCAGTGAAGCCGGGGGGCGACGGGCCAACGTCCTGACTTTC CASSEAGGRRANVLTF
- TRBJ1-2 - TRBV15 TGTGCCACCAGCGGATCGTTGTTGGATGGCTACACCTTC CATSGSLLDGYTF
- TRBJ2-7 TRBD2 TRBV28 TGTGCCAGCAGTCTAGCAGCGGGAGTACCCTACGAGCAGTACTTC CASSLAAGVPYEQYF
- TRBJ1-2 - TRBV3-1/TRBV3-2 TGTGCCAGCAGCCAAGTAGGCCTCCGAGAGATCTATGGCTACACCTTC CASSQVGLREIYGYTF
- TRBJ2-1 TRBD2 TRBV11-2 TGTGCCAGCAGCCCCCGGATGACCGGGAGGAACAATGAGCAGTTCTTC CASSPRMTGRNNEQFF
- TRBJ1-6 TRBD1 TRBV6-5 TGTGCCAGCAGCCCGGGACAGGGAAATTCACCCCTCCACTTT CASSPGQGNSPLHF
- TRBJ1-5 - TRBV20-1 TGCAGTGCTGGAAGGCAGCCCCAGCATTTT CSAGRQPQHF
- TRBJ2-3 TRBD1 TRBV27 TGTGCCAGCAGTTTCTTACAGGGGCTCAGGGATACGCAGTATTTT CASSFLQGLRDTQYF
- TRBJ1-5 - TRBV12-5 TGTGCTAGTGGCCTCAGGAGCAATCAGCCCCAGCATTTT CASGLRSNQPQHF
- TRBJ2-3 TRBD2 TRBV18 TGTGCCAGCTCACTCCTAGCGGGTAGTCCTGGCACAGATACGCAGTATTTT CASSLLAGSPGTDTQYF
- TRBJ2-7 TRBD2 TRBV4-1 TGCGCCAGCAGCCTCCAGAGGTCTAGCGGGACAAGAGCCTACGAGCAGTACTTC CASSLQRSSGTRAYEQYF
- TRBJ2-7 TRBD1 TRBV6-5 TGTGCCAGCAGTTCGGGGACAGGCTACGAGCAGTACTTC CASSSGTGYEQYF
- TRBJ1-1 TRBD1 TRBV30 TGTGCCTGTCTTACAGGGGGCCCTGAAGCTTTCTTT CACLTGGPEAFF
- TRBJ2-1 TRBD2 TRBV30 TGTGCCTGGAGTGTACTAGCGGGATCAAGTGAGCAGTTCTTC CAWSVLAGSSEQFF
few TRBJ1-5 - TRBV19 TGTGCCTCAAGTCGGGACCTACTCATTGAACAGCCCCAGCATTTT CASSRDLLIEQPQHF
once TRBJ2-7 TRBD1 TRBV4-2 TGTGCCAGCAGCCAAGGCACAGGGGACTACGAGCAGTACTTC CASSQGTGDYEQYF
- TRBJ1-3 - TRBV27 TGTGCCAGCAGCTTATCTCTACCCGAACTTGGAAACACCATATATTTT CASSLSLPELGNTIYF
- TRBJ2-1 - TRBV5-6 TGTGCCAGCAGCTTGGAGCCTTTTAAGAGCTCCTACAATGAGCAGTTCTTC CASSLEPFKSSYNEQFF
- TRBJ2-3 - TRBV27 TGTGCCAGCAGTCCGGGGACTGCAGTCACAGATACGCAGTATTTT CASSPGTAVTDTQYF
- TRBJ2-7 TRBD2 TRBV7-9 TGTGCCAGCAGCTTAGAAGCGGGAGTTGAGCAGTACTTC CASSLEAGVEQYF
- TRBJ2-2 TRBD1 TRBV6-5 TGTGCCAGCAGTACAGGGGGCGAGACCGGGGAGCTGTTTTTT CASSTGGETGELFF
- TRBJ1-2 - TRBV27 TGTGCCAGCAGTTTTAGTATTAACTATGGCTACACCTTC CASSFSINYGYTF
- TRBJ1-6 - TRBV6-1 TGTGCCAGCAGTGAGAAGCGGCAGGGAAATTCACCCCTCCACTTT CASSEKRQGNSPLHF
- TRBJ2-3 TRBD2 TRBV6-2/TRBV6-3 TGTGCCAGCAGCCCGACTAGCGGGAGGCCAAAGGGCACAGATACGCAGTATTTT CASSPTSGRPKGTDTQYF
few TRBJ2-3 - TRBV7-6 TGTGCCAGCAGCTCGGGTCCAGGCACAGATACGCAGTATTTT CASSSGPGTDTQYF
- TRBJ1-2 TRBD1 TRBV27 TGTGCCAGCAGACCCGGACAGGTGGGCGGCTACACCTTC CASRPGQVGGYTF